This is a list of T cell receptor beta chains from one sample in a study of long-term antiretroviral therapy in people with HIV. Only in-frame clones appear in the TCRdb table, and some are missing; sequencing was by immunoSEQ multiplex PCR. The sample carries roughly 30,000 clones, 80% to 90% recorded once. The sequencing here drew on unsorted PBMCs, taken 0.8 years before starting antiretroviral therapy. All receptors derive from a man between 18 and 29 years old with HIV. CDR3s leave out the opening cysteine and the closing phenylalanine or tryptophan.

>TRBV7-3|TRBJ2-7|9
ASERPYEQY
>TRBV6-5|TRBJ2-1|13
ASSYAAGTTEEQF
>TRBV29-1|TRBJ1-1|12
SVVYRGRVTEAF
>TRBV19|TRBJ2-5|12
ASSIAGHQETQY
>TRBV6-5|TRBJ1-5|11
ASSYSFNQPQH
>TRBV9|TRBJ1-1|12
ASSVDLMDTEAF
>TRBV6-6|TRBJ1-2|9
ASRSDYGYT
>TRBV12-5|TRBJ2-5|13
ASGLGGTGGETQY
>TRBV4-1|TRBJ2-1|16
ASSQAWTTPGPLREQF
>TRBV2|TRBJ1-5|10
ASRADNQPQH
>TRBV7-8|TRBJ1-5|13
ASRLDRSSNQPQH
>TRBV4-3|TRBJ1-2|13
ASSQDRYSFYGYT
>TRBV5-6|TRBJ1-2|11
ASSLRDRVGYT
>TRBV15|TRBJ2-5|13
ATSRVGASGETQY
>TRBV5-4|TRBJ2-6|13
ASSRGAGGANVLT
>TRBV7-2|TRBJ1-6|14
ASSPGDRIYNSPLH
>TRBV5-6|TRBJ1-4|12
ASSLGQGGEKLF
>TRBV7-7|TRBJ2-3|17
ASSSGPGGSEFSTDTQY
>TRBV5-1|TRBJ1-3|11
ASSPDGLNTIY
>TRBV7-6|TRBJ2-3|14
ASSLGVGDSTDTQY
>TRBV19|TRBJ1-2|11
ASRYSPNYGYT
>TRBV27|TRBJ2-3|15
ASRVILPGQGADTQY
>TRBV7-9|TRBJ1-1|15
ASSTYRINRPYTEAF
>TRBV11-2|TRBJ1-2|14
ASRKESLRSNYGYT
>TRBV7-2|TRBJ2-1|11
ASSLLAGDEQF
>TRBV5-1|TRBJ2-1|13
ASSLESVSYNEQF
>TRBV6-1|TRBJ1-1|11
ASSLTGLAEAF
>TRBV9|TRBJ2-5|13
ASTPNGQGFETQY
>TRBV5-1|TRBJ2-7|11
ASSSPGTYEQY
>TRBV6-4|TRBJ2-2|13
ASTEGKGPTGELF
>TRBV6-5|TRBJ2-1|13
ASSYGQGGYNEQF
>TRBV19|TRBJ1-5|8
AAGGQPQH
>TRBV4-1|TRBJ1-1|14
ASSLPTSMGKVGAF
>TRBV7-8|TRBJ1-6|17
ASSSFDPLQSSYNSPLH
>TRBV9|TRBJ2-5|16
ASSVGLAGGLQKETQY
>TRBV7-2|TRBJ1-1|12
ASSIRAGTGEAF
>TRBV4-3|TRBJ2-7|10
ASSHDRGEQY
>TRBV30|TRBJ2-7|11
AWTGGQNYEQY
>TRBV2|TRBJ1-1|13
ASSEVPRLNTEAF
>TRBV7-3|TRBJ2-1|14
ASSLRGTSGYNEQF
>TRBV5-6|TRBJ1-3|13
ASSLWANSGNTIY
>TRBV5-1|TRBJ2-1|13
ASSRTSGSVSEQF
>TRBV5-1|TRBJ2-6|11
ASSLLTANVLT
>TRBV2|TRBJ2-3|11
ASSQGQADTQY
>TRBV6-1|TRBJ1-5|10
ASSEPNQPQH
>TRBV19|TRBJ1-1|11
ASRQGPNTEAF
>TRBV5-1|TRBJ1-1|11
ASSLSRDREAF
>TRBV4-1|TRBJ1-6|14
ASSRQQSSYNSPLH
>TRBV2|TRBJ2-7|17
ASPMAFGTPPAGVYEQY